The 20 T cell receptor beta chains in this list originate from one sample, sequenced in a study of cytomegalovirus exposure and HLA in healthy donors. Primers included in the PCR were 60 Vbeta and 13 Jbeta primers. The method was immunoSEQ multiplex PCR; TCRdb's version includes in-frame clones alone and lacks a portion of them. Of fewer than 150,000 clones listed, 80% were seen once; the top ten hold about 2%. The sample taken for sequencing was PBMCs. Receptor source: a man aged 25-40 years in good health and CMV-seronegative.

The chain carries TRBV6-6 and TRBJ2-5; possible D gene TRBD2, 5 bases. CDR1 is MNHNY and CDR2 is SVGAGI in the germline V gene (reference sequence). The CDR3 spans 15 residues. V was clipped by 2 bases and J by 5 bases, with 15 bases between them. The CDR3 DNA sequence: TGTGCCAGCAGTTACCCACATCGGACGGGGGAGACCCAGTACTTC. Its translation: CASSYPHRTGETQYF.

This clone was observed a handful of times. The J gene is TRBJ1-4, the V gene TRBV10-1; D unclear. This CDR3 spans 13 amino acids. Between the trimmed V and J ends, which lost 4 bases and 10 bases, there was a span of 13 bases. Looked up from germline, CDR1 is WNHNN and CDR2 is SYGVQD (reference sequence). The CDR3 is CASSGAIFGKLFF. The CDR3 DNA follows: TGCGCCAGCAGTGGGGCAATTTTCGGAAAACTGTTTTTT.

The chain carries TRBV18 and TRBJ2-2; D unresolved. V dropped 1 base and J dropped 0 bases, with 9 bases sitting between them. Germline V CDR1 and CDR2: KGHSH, LQKENI. This CDR3 spans 16 amino acids. This chain's CDR3 is CASSPLSPANTGELFF. CDR3 nucleotide sequence: TGTGCCAGCTCACCACTATCCCCCGCGAACACCGGGGAGCTGTTTTTT.

The chain employs TRBV27 and TRBJ2-7, with TRBD2 matching over 10 bases. V dropped 0 bases and J dropped 4; count of bases not matched to a gene: 3. The CDR3 is 15 amino acids. Germline V gene sequence: CDR1 MNHEY, CDR2 SMNVEV (reference sequence). The CDR3 DNA is TGTGCCAGCAGTTTATCACCTAGCGGGAGATACGAGCAGTACTTC. It codes for CASSLSPSGRYEQYF.

V is TRBV9 and J is TRBJ2-1; TRBD2 matches 8 bases. This CDR3 region has 15 residues. J gave up 6 bases and V 4 bases, and 9 bases lay outside the gene matches. Germline values: CDR1 SGDLS, CDR2 YYNGEE. The CDR3 DNA follows: TGTGCCAGCAGCCGCCGGGCGGGAGGACTCAATGAGCAGTTCTTC. Protein sequence: CASSRRAGGLNEQFF.

This clone was counted a few times. This rearrangement joins TRBV18 to TRBJ1-2; D uncertain. There are 12 residues in the CDR3. Germline CDR1 reads KGHSH; CDR2 reads LQKENI. Trimming removed 6 bases at V and 4 bases at J, with 9 bases between. CDR3 amino acids: CASSPGVYGYTF. The CDR3 DNA reads TGTGCCAGCTCCCCCGGGGTCTATGGCTACACCTTC. Full variable domain (remainder filled in from reference TRBV18 and TRBJ1-2): NAGVMQNPRHLVRRRGQEARLRCSPMKGHSHVYWYRQLPEEGLKFMVYLQKENIIDESGMPKERFSAEFPKEGPSILRIQQVVRGDSAAYFCASSPGVYGYTFGSGTRLTVV.

The chain combines TRBV19 with TRBJ2-5; D gene ambiguous. V was clipped by 7 bases and J by 0 bases, with 3 bases between them. Germline V gene data show CDR1 as LNHDA and CDR2 as SQIVND (reference sequence). This CDR3 region has 11 residues. CDR3 in amino acids: CASTDQETQYF. The CDR3 nucleotides are TGTGCCAGTACTGACCAAGAGACCCAGTACTTC. Variable domain in full (rest from reference TRBV19 and TRBJ2-5): DGGITQSPKYLFRKEGQNVTLSCEQNLNHDAMYWYRQDPGQGLRLIYYSQIVNDFQKGDIAEGYSVSREKKESFPLTVTSAQKNPTAFYLCASTDQETQYFGPGTRLLVL.

The V call is TRBV7-9, the J call TRBJ2-1; the match to TRBD2 covers 12 bases. V lost 5 bases, J lost 2 bases, and 7 bases stayed unmatched. Germline V CDR1 and CDR2: SEHNR, FQNEAQ (reference sequence). There are 17 residues in the CDR3. The CDR3 nucleotides are TGTGCCAGCAGCCCCTCTAGCGGGAGGGCCGCCTACAATGAGCAGTTCTTC. Amino acids: CASSPSSGRAAYNEQFF.

V and J are TRBV29-1 and TRBJ2-5, with TRBD1 as a possible D gene (5 bases). The CDR3 has 15 residues. Germline V gives CDR1 SQVTM, CDR2 ANQGSEA. The ends were cut back, 1 base at V and 1 base at J, with 13 bases in the middle. CDR3 in amino acids: CSVEGTLNLQETQYF. The CDR3 nucleotides are TGCAGCGTTGAAGGGACACTTAACCTCCAAGAGACCCAGTACTTC.

This rearrangement joins TRBV19 to TRBJ2-2, with D perhaps TRBD1 (5 bases). The CDR3 has 14 amino acids. Trimming shortened V by 1 base and J by 5 bases, and 8 bases separated the two germline ends. Germline CDR1 is LNHDA and CDR2 is SQIVND (reference sequence). As DNA, the CDR3 is TGTGCCAGTAGTATAGGGACAAGGACCGGGGAGCTGTTTTTT. It yields the protein CASSIGTRTGELFF.

With respect to this clone: One end of the junction does not line up with germline, which may come from a read error. The chain employs TRBV19 and TRBJ1-2; 9 bases agree with TRBD1. From germline, CDR1 is LNHDA and CDR2 SQIVND (reference sequence). The CDR3 sequence is 12 residues long. The CDR3 region has the DNA TGTGCCAGTAGTACCGGACAGGGGTCCGGCGACTTC. This encodes CASSTGQGSGDF. Full variable domain (rest looked up from reference TRBV19 and TRBJ1-2): DGGITQSPKYLFRKEGQNVTLSCEQNLNHDAMYWYRQDPGQGLRLIYYSQIVNDFQKGDIAEGYSVSREKKESFPLTVTSAQKNPTAFYLCASSTGQGSGDFGSGTRLTVV.

This clone occurred once. V is TRBV6-5 and J is TRBJ2-3, with 8 nucleotides matching TRBD2. Germline V lookup: CDR1 MNHEY, CDR2 SVGAGI. V gave up 6 bases and J gave up 1 base; unmatched junction bases: 6. The CDR3 extends over 15 amino acids. The CDR3 reads CASRRSSGRTDTQYF. The DNA of the CDR3 is TGTGCCAGCAGACGTTCTAGCGGGCGCACAGATACGCAGTATTTT.

The chain carries TRBV7-2 and TRBJ1-5, with 7 bases matching TRBD1. The CDR3 has 13 residues. Germline V CDR1 and CDR2: SGHTA, FQGNSA. Trimming took 4 bases from V and 12 from J; bases not matched to a gene: 9. The CDR3 loop reads CASSSIDRVGQHF. The CDR3 region has the DNA TGTGCCAGCAGCTCCATTGACAGGGTAGGCCAGCATTTT.

This chain connects TRBV12-1 to TRBJ2-4; TRBD2, the table's D call, lacks a check against the DNA. TRBV12-1 is labeled a pseudogene. The CDR3 length is 14 residues. The CDR3 reads CASSSSIVYNIQYF. The CDR3 DNA reads as TGTGCCAGCAGCTCCTCTATTGTTTATAACATTCAGTACTTC.

J is TRBJ1-5 and V is TRBV30; D uncertain. The CDR3 has 15 residues. Trimming took 3 bases from V and 3 from J, leaving 15 bases between them. Germline V gene data show CDR1 as GTSNPN and CDR2 as SVGIG (reference sequence). CDR3 in DNA: TGTGCCTGGAGGAAAACGTACCTCTACAATCAGCCCCAGCATTTT. This gives the protein CAWRKTYLYNQPQHF. Complete variable domain (other parts from reference TRBV30 and TRBJ1-5): SQTIHQWPATLVQPVGSPLSLECTVEGTSNPNLYWYRQAAGRGLQLLFYSVGIGQISSEVPQNLSASRPQDRQFILSSKKLLLSDSGFYLCAWRKTYLYNQPQHFGDGTRLSIL.

The chain employs TRBV30 and TRBJ2-1; TRBD2 aligns across 8 bases. Germline lookup yields CDR1 GTSNPN and CDR2 SVGIG (reference sequence). The CDR3 runs to 14 residues. V lost 7 bases and J lost 5; bases outside the gene matches: 10. The CDR3 is CASPGRGWHNEQFF. The CDR3 DNA reads as TGTGCCTCCCCCGGGAGGGGATGGCACAATGAGCAGTTCTTC.

The chain couples TRBV7-2 to TRBJ2-7, with D hard to call. V lost 1 base, J lost 0 bases, and 10 bases lay in between. Germline assignment: CDR1 SGHTA and CDR2 FQGNSA. This CDR3 comprises 15 residues. CDR3 amino acids: CASSLGTRVSYEQYF. Written as DNA, the CDR3 is TGTGCCAGCAGCTTAGGAACCCGAGTCTCCTACGAGCAGTACTTC.

V usage is TRBV30 and J usage is TRBJ2-5; D is unclear. Near its end, the DNA agrees better with TRBJ2-7, so the J call may be wrong. Germline V gene sequence: CDR1 GTSNPN, CDR2 SVGIG (reference sequence). This CDR3 contains 14 residues. CDR3 in amino acids: CAWSVKISSYEQYF. Written as DNA, the CDR3 is TGTGCCTGGAGTGTAAAAATAAGCTCCTACGAGCAGTACTTC.

V gene TRBV5-4 combines with J gene TRBJ2-4; 7 positions match TRBD1. Germline values: CDR1 SGHNT, CDR2 YYREEE (reference sequence). The V segment lost 0 bases and the J segment 3 bases; nucleotides outside the gene matches: 3. This CDR3 is 15 amino acids long. The chain's CDR3 is CASSLAGQVKNIQYF. The DNA of the CDR3 is TGTGCCAGCAGCTTGGCCGGACAGGTCAAAAACATTCAGTACTTC.

The V and J genes are TRBV2 and TRBJ1-2, with 10 bases lining up with TRBD1. The ends lost 5 bases at V and 7 bases at J; junction bases unmatched: 4. Germline V gene data show CDR1 as SNHLY and CDR2 as FYNNEI. The CDR3 has 13 residues. CDR3 in DNA: TGTGCCAGCAGTTCGACAGGGGGCCTTGGCTACACCTTC. Translated, it gives CASSSTGGLGYTF.